This passage covers 15 T cell receptor beta chains from one sample sequenced in a study of blood T cell repertoires in COVID-19. Clones were sequenced by immunoSEQ multiplex PCR, and TCRdb holds only the in-frame ones, with some missing. This table holds some 42,000 clones, approximately 88% found once. Sequences were obtained from peripheral blood. Every receptor here comes from a human donor in a cohort sampled during active COVID-19.

The chain links TRBV6-5 to TRBJ1-5; perhaps TRBD1 as D (6 bases). CDR3 length equals 15 residues. The V gene's germline CDR1 is MNHEY and CDR2 SVGAGI. V gave up 6 bases and J gave up 0 bases, with 12 bases separating them. CDR3 nucleotide sequence: TGTGCCAGCAGGGTGACAGGTGATAGCAATCAGCCCCAGCATTTT. Translation: CASRVTGDSNQPQHF.

The chain uses TRBV19 and TRBJ2-2, with a tentative D call TRBD1 (5 bases). The CDR3 is 14 amino acids. V was trimmed by 8 bases and J by 2 bases, leaving 12 bases between them. CDR1 and CDR2 from the germline V gene are LNHDA and SQIVND (reference sequence). CDR3 bases: TGTGCCAGTGGCCCAGGGCCCAACACCGGGGAGCTGTTTTTT. Residues: CASGPGPNTGELFF. The whole variable domain, remainder taken from reference TRBV19 and TRBJ2-2, is DGGITQSPKYLFRKEGQNVTLSCEQNLNHDAMYWYRQDPGQGLRLIYYSQIVNDFQKGDIAEGYSVSREKKESFPLTVTSAQKNPTAFYLCASGPGPNTGELFFGEGSRLTVL.

This chain links TRBV7-9 with TRBJ2-7, with TRBD2 matching over 8 bases. This CDR3 has 14 residues. Looked up from germline, CDR1 is SEHNR and CDR2 is FQNEAQ (reference sequence). Trimming cost V 5 bases and J 5 bases; bases outside gene matches: 8. CDR3 sequence reads: CASSRTSNLDEQYF. The CDR3 DNA reads TGTGCCAGCAGCAGGACTAGCAATCTCGACGAGCAGTACTTC. Filled out from reference TRBV7-9 and TRBJ2-7, the complete variable domain reads DTGVSQNPRHKITKRGQNVTFRCDPISEHNRLYWYRQTLGQGPEFLTYFQNEAQLEKSRLLSDRFSAERPKGSFSTLEIQRTEQGDSAMYLCASSRTSNLDEQYFGPGTRLTVT.

The chain is built from TRBV6-5 and TRBJ1-4; TRBD1 aligns across 12 bases. Germline CDR1 is MNHEY and CDR2 is SVGAGI. J lost 6 bases, V lost 5 bases, and 4 bases had no gene match. The CDR3 totals 15 residues. CDR3 residues: CASSKRDRGHEKLFF. For the CDR3, the DNA is TGTGCCAGCAGTAAACGGGACAGGGGGCATGAAAAACTGTTTTTT.

The chain couples TRBV5-1 to TRBJ1-2, with 9 bases fitting TRBD1. Looked up from germline, CDR1 is SGHRS and CDR2 is YFSETQ. The CDR3 extends over 15 amino acids. J lost 4 bases, V lost 2 bases, and 6 bases had no gene match. CDR3 protein: CASSFGTGTPYGYTF. CDR3 DNA: TGCGCCAGCAGCTTTGGGACAGGGACCCCCTATGGCTACACCTTC.

This chain connects TRBV4-3 to TRBJ1-2, with D unresolved. Germline V lookup: CDR1 LGHNA, CDR2 YSLEER. CDR3 length equals 14 residues. Trimming cost V 0 bases and J 4 bases, with 9 bases left between them. The CDR3: CASSQDSTAYGYTF. CDR3 in DNA: TGCGCCAGCAGCCAAGATTCAACAGCCTATGGCTACACCTTC.

CDR3 residues: CASSLWGETDTQYF. The CDR3 coding sequence is TGTGCCAGCAGTCTTTGGGGGGAAACAGATACGCAGTATTTT. The rearrangement links TRBV27 to TRBJ2-3, with D perhaps TRBD2 (6 bases). This CDR3 contains 14 residues. The V and J ends lost 5 bases and 3 bases respectively, with 12 bases between them. Germline V gene sequence: CDR1 MNHEY, CDR2 SMNVEV (reference sequence).

The chain employs TRBV10-3 and TRBJ2-3; weak D call: TRBD1 (6 bases). The germline CDR1 and CDR2 sequences are ENHRY and SYGVKD. The CDR3 loop spans 17 amino acids. V dropped 3 bases and J dropped 3 bases, with 19 bases sitting between them. The chain's CDR3 is CAISDRDTISGTDTQYF. As DNA, the CDR3 is TGTGCCATCAGTGACCGGGACACTATCTCGGGGACAGATACGCAGTATTTT.

This clone was recorded once. The chain combines TRBV5-4 with TRBJ1-3; 7 nucleotides match TRBD1. Germline loops: CDR1 SGHNT, CDR2 YYREEE (reference sequence). The V gene end was trimmed by 2 bases and the J gene end by 4 bases; junction bases not matched to a gene: 3. The CDR3 is 14 amino acids. Written as DNA, the CDR3 is TGTGCCAGCAGCTTCACAGGGGTAGGAAACACCATATATTTT. This gives the protein CASSFTGVGNTIYF.

This sequence joins TRBV28 and TRBJ1-3; 9 bases map to TRBD1. V lost 4 bases to trimming and J lost 3 bases; unmatched junction nucleotides: 13. CDR1 is MDHEN and CDR2 is SYDVKM in the germline V gene. The length of the CDR3 is 18 residues. The CDR3 DNA is TGTGCCAGCAGTTATCTGAACAGGGGGCGCTTTGGTGGAAACACCATATATTTT. Translation: CASSYLNRGRFGGNTIYF.

This clone has just a few counts. The chain has TRBV28 and TRBJ1-2; no definite D call. Per the germline V gene, CDR1 is MDHEN and CDR2 is SYDVKM. V lost 4 bases, J lost 3 bases, and 6 bases lay in between. The CDR3 sequence is 12 residues long. CDR3 sequence reads: CASSYRDYGYTF. The CDR3 DNA is TGTGCCAGCAGTTATCGGGACTATGGCTACACCTTC.

This clone was observed a handful of times. V usage is TRBV5-5 and J usage is TRBJ1-1; 8 bases map to TRBD1. Germline V lookup: CDR1 SGHKS, CDR2 YYEKEE (reference sequence). The CDR3 has 13 residues. Germline trimming cut 4 bases from V and 5 bases from J; bases unmatched to any gene: 4. In DNA, the CDR3 is TGTGCCAGCAGCACCGACAGGGGTACTGAAGCTTTCTTT. Protein: CASSTDRGTEAFF.

This chain uses TRBV15 with TRBJ1-2; D gene unclear. Trimming shortened V by 6 bases and J by 5 bases, and 10 bases separated the two germline ends. The germline CDR1 and CDR2 sequences are LNHNV and YYDKDF (reference sequence). The CDR3 totals 12 residues. The chain's CDR3 is CATSRAGYGYTF. The CDR3 DNA reads as TGTGCCACCAGTAGGGCGGGATATGGCTACACCTTC. The whole variable domain, remainder taken from reference TRBV15 and TRBJ1-2, is DAMVIQNPRYQVTQFGKPVTLSCSQTLNHNVMYWYQQKSSQAPKLLFHYYDKDFNNEADTPDNFQSRRPNTSFCFLDIRSPGLGDTAMYLCATSRAGYGYTFGSGTRLTVV.

The chain recombines TRBV28 with TRBJ2-7, with 7 bases matching TRBD2. Germline CDR1 and CDR2: MDHEN and SYDVKM. V trimming: 5 bases; J trimming: 6 bases; junction bases outside the gene matches: 10. This CDR3 comprises 14 residues. The CDR3 protein is CASSLEGGSLEQYF. Written as DNA, the CDR3 is TGTGCCAGCAGTCTTGAGGGCGGGAGTCTCGAGCAGTACTTC.

The genes are TRBV2 and TRBJ2-2; 10 nucleotides agree with TRBD2. The CDR3 runs 14 residues. The germline gives CDR1 SNHLY, CDR2 FYNNEI. Trimming cost V 6 bases and J 4 bases; bases outside gene matches: 2. The CDR3 loop reads CASSGLAATGELFF. The CDR3 nucleotides are TGTGCCAGCAGCGGACTAGCGGCCACCGGGGAGCTGTTTTTT.